Listed below are T cell receptor beta chains from one sample, sequenced in a study of T-cell memory formation after mild COVID-19. Each CDR3 protein is one row after TCRdb ran MiXCR on the 5' RACE reads. The sample gives about 410,000 distinct CDR3 sequences, approximately 18% of which show up once; around a fifth is in the top ten. The sequenced sample was PBMCs or a T cell subset sorted from them (not recorded which). The receptor source for this set is a man aged 18 to 30 who had mild COVID-19 (a few samples of this study predate the infection). Cell type and time point are not known. Each CDR3 is given with its conserved first and last residue. A D gene is named only where the DNA matches it firmly. Where a row states a size, it is once, few, many or the class of an expanded clone; other rows omit it.

TRBV6-6	TRBJ1-5	-	-	CASSAPGTQPQHF	TGTGCCAGCAGTGCCCCGGGGACGCAGCCCCAGCATTTT
TRBV20-1	TRBJ2-5	few	TRBD2	CSAGGARETQYF	TGCAGTGCCGGGGGGGCCCGGGAGACCCAGTACTTC
TRBV12-3/TRBV12-4	TRBJ2-1	many	-	CASSLGTVNEQFF	TGTGCCAGCAGTTTAGGGACAGTAAATGAGCAGTTCTTC
TRBV20-1	TRBJ2-1	many	-	CSARDGEQFF	TGCAGTGCTAGAGATGGAGAGCAGTTCTTC
TRBV10-1	TRBJ2-3	-	TRBD2	CASSDSGLADTDTQYF	TGCGCCAGCAGTGATTCGGGACTAGCGGACACAGATACGCAGTATTTT
TRBV7-2	TRBJ2-3	-	-	CASRGTLTDTQYF	TGTGCCAGCAGGGGGACCCTCACAGATACGCAGTATTTT
TRBV20-1	TRBJ1-2	-	TRBD1	CSARPPNDRDGYTF	TGCAGTGCCCGACCACCAAATGACAGGGATGGCTACACCTTC
TRBV10-3	TRBJ1-1	few	-	CAISESTVNTEAFF	TGTGCCATCAGTGAGTCGACGGTGAACACTGAAGCTTTCTTT
TRBV15	TRBJ1-5	few	-	CATSRGQDNQPQHF	TGTGCCACCAGCAGAGGACAGGATAATCAGCCCCAGCATTTT
TRBV4-3	TRBJ1-1	-	-	CASSQDLWMGQGVSEAFF	TGCGCCAGCAGCCAAGATCTTTGGATGGGGCAGGGTGTGTCTGAAGCTTTCTTT
TRBV28	TRBJ1-2	-	TRBD1	CASSLPRQGFRYGYTF	TGTGCCAGCAGTCTTCCCCGACAGGGCTTTCGGTATGGCTACACCTTC
TRBV5-1	TRBJ1-1	few	-	CASSLGRGMTEAFF	TGCGCCAGCAGCTTGGGGAGGGGGATGACTGAAGCTTTCTTT
TRBV20-1	TRBJ2-3	-	TRBD2	CSASGLAGGDTQYF	TGCAGTGCGTCGGGACTAGCCGGGGGAGATACGCAGTATTTT
TRBV28	TRBJ2-5	-	TRBD2	CASSHGTSGQETQYF	TGTGCCAGCAGTCACGGGACTAGCGGACAAGAGACCCAGTACTTC
TRBV7-9	TRBJ1-3	-	-	CASSTQRNTIYF	TGTGCCAGCAGCACGCAGAGAAACACCATATATTTT
TRBV7-2	TRBJ2-3	few	-	CASSKTTGTDTQYF	TGTGCCAGCAGCAAAACCACAGGGACAGATACGCAGTATTTT
TRBV30	TRBJ1-4	many	-	CAWSVQGSGEKLFF	TGTGCCTGGAGTGTCCAGGGGTCGGGTGAAAAACTGTTTTTT
TRBV4-2	TRBJ1-2	few	TRBD1	CASSQEQGAGYGYTF	TGTGCCAGCAGCCAAGAGCAGGGGGCGGGCTATGGCTACACCTTC
TRBV3-1	TRBJ2-5	few	TRBD1	CASSLQGQGRRETQYF	TGTGCCAGCAGCCTACAGGGACAGGGCAGAAGAGAGACCCAGTACTTC
TRBV28	TRBJ2-4	few	-	CASRGRDGKNIQYF	TGTGCCAGCAGGGGCCGGGACGGCAAAAACATTCAGTACTTC
TRBV11-3	TRBJ1-3	few	-	CASSLSQGGTTSGNTIYF	TGTGCCAGCAGCTTATCGCAAGGCGGGACCACCTCTGGAAACACCATATATTTT
TRBV19	TRBJ2-3	-	-	CASSNIGADTQYF	TGTGCCAGTAGCAATATAGGGGCAGATACGCAGTATTTT
TRBV6-2/TRBV6-3	TRBJ1-5	few	TRBD1	CASSPRQGWYQPQHF	TGTGCCAGCAGTCCTCGACAGGGGTGGTATCAGCCCCAGCATTTT
TRBV7-2	TRBJ2-3	few	TRBD2	CASSLSQRGGATDTQYF	TGTGCCAGCAGCTTAAGCCAGCGGGGGGGAGCCACAGATACGCAGTATTTT
TRBV10-2	TRBJ2-1	few	TRBD2	CASSGAGPPHNEQFF	TGCGCCAGCAGTGGAGCGGGGCCCCCCCACAATGAGCAGTTCTTC
TRBV28	TRBJ1-5	-	TRBD1	CASTPGQGNQPQHF	TGTGCCAGCACCCCGGGACAGGGCAATCAGCCCCAGCATTTT
TRBV25-1	TRBJ2-1	-	TRBD1	CASSTPRGRQGDNEQFF	TGTGCCAGCAGTACCCCGAGGGGGCGACAGGGGGACAATGAGCAGTTCTTC
TRBV6-5	TRBJ2-1	-	-	CASSYQKAYNEQFF	TGTGCCAGCAGTTACCAAAAGGCGTACAATGAGCAGTTCTTC
TRBV4-3	TRBJ2-2	few	-	CASSQESQRTGELFF	TGCGCCAGCAGCCAAGAATCACAGAGGACCGGGGAGCTGTTTTTT
TRBV10-3	TRBJ2-3	few	-	CAISVSSTDTQYF	TGTGCCATCAGTGTTAGCAGCACAGATACGCAGTATTTT
TRBV4-2	TRBJ1-3	-	-	CASSQDFEGSRGNTIYF	TGTGCCAGCAGCCAAGATTTTGAGGGCTCTCGGGGAAACACCATATATTTT
TRBV5-1	TRBJ1-6	few	-	CASSPGDHSNNSPLHF	TGCGCCAGCAGCCCTGGGGATCATTCGAATAATTCACCCCTCCACTTT
TRBV5-1	TRBJ2-5	few	-	CASSLGQFQGAGETQYF	TGCGCCAGCAGCCTAGGACAGTTTCAAGGGGCGGGGGAGACCCAGTACTTC
TRBV5-1	TRBJ2-3	-	-	CASSRGFGADTQYF	TGCGCCAGCAGCAGGGGGTTTGGCGCAGATACGCAGTATTTT
TRBV2	TRBJ2-5	many	TRBD2	CASRPGLAGETQYF	TGTGCCAGCAGGCCGGGACTAGCGGGGGAGACCCAGTACTTC
TRBV4-2	TRBJ2-4	few	TRBD2	CASSRGLAGAKNIQYF	TGTGCCAGCAGCCGGGGACTAGCGGGAGCCAAAAACATTCAGTACTTC
TRBV9	TRBJ2-3	few	TRBD2	CASSVVGGTPDTQYF	TGTGCCAGCAGCGTAGTCGGGGGGACCCCCGATACGCAGTATTTT
TRBV19	TRBJ1-1	few	-	CASSILGTEAFF	TGTGCCAGTAGTATCCTGGGGACTGAAGCTTTCTTT
TRBV6-5	TRBJ1-6	few	-	CASSYAGSYNSPLHF	TGTGCCAGCAGTTATGCTGGCTCCTATAATTCACCCCTCCACTTT
TRBV10-3	TRBJ2-2	few	-	CAISGSVATGELFF	TGTGCCATCAGTGGTAGCGTGGCCACCGGGGAGCTGTTTTTT
TRBV7-2	TRBJ1-5	few	TRBD1	CASSLATGFHSNQPQHF	TGTGCCAGCAGCTTAGCGACAGGGTTCCATAGCAATCAGCCCCAGCATTTT
TRBV19	TRBJ1-6	few	-	CASSRQMRLNSPLHF	TGTGCCAGTAGCAGACAGATGCGGCTCAATTCACCCCTCCACTTT
TRBV28	TRBJ2-1	-	-	CASSAPGGLAFF	TGTGCCAGCAGTGCGCCCGGGGGTCTGGCGTTCTTC
TRBV27	TRBJ1-1	-	-	CASSLGSWGTEAFF	TGTGCCAGCAGTTTAGGATCCTGGGGCACTGAAGCTTTCTTT
TRBV12-3/TRBV12-4	TRBJ2-3	-	-	CASIHGLFTDTQYF	TGTGCCAGCATCCACGGACTGTTCACAGATACGCAGTATTTT
TRBV7-8	TRBJ1-4	few	-	CASSLGANFNEKLFF	TGTGCCAGCAGCTTGGGGGCTAACTTTAATGAAAAACTGTTTTTT
TRBV7-2	TRBJ1-2	few	-	CASSLEGPSGYGYTF	TGTGCCAGCAGCTTAGAGGGGCCTAGCGGCTATGGCTACACCTTC